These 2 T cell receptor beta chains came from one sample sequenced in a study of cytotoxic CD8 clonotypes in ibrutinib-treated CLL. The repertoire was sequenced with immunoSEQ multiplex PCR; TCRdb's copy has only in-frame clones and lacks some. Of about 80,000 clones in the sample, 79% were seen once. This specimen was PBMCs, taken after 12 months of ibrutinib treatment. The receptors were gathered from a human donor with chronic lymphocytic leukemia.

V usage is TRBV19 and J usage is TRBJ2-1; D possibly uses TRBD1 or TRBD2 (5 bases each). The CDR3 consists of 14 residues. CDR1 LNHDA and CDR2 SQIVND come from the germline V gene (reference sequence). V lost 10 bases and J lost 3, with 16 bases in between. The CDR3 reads CATSIGAGYNEQFF. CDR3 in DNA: TGTGCCACTAGCATCGGGGCGGGCTACAATGAGCAGTTCTTC.

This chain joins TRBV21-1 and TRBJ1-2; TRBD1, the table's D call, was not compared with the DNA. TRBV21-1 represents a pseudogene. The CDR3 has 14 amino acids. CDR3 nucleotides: TGTGCCAGCAGCAATATTCAGGGTTCAGATGGCTACACCTTC. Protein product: CASSNIQGSDGYTF.